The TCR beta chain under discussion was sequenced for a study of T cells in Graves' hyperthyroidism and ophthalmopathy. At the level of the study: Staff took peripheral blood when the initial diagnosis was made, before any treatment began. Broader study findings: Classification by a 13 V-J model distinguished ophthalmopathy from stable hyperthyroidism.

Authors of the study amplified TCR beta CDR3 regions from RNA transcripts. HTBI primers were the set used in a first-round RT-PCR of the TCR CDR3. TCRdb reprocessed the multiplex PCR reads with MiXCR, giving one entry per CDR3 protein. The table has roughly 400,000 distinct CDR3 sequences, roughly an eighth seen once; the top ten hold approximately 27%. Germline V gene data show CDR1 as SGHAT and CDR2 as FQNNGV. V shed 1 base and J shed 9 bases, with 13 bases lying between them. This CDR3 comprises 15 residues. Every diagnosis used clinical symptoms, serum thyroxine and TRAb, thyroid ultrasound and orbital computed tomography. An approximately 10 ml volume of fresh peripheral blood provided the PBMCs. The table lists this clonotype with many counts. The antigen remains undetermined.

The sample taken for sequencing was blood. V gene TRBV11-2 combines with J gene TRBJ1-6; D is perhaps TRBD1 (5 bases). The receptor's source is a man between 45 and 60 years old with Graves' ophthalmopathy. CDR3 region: CASSLVLRTLSPLHF. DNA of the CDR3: TGTGCCAGCAGCTTAGTTTTGAGGACACTTTCACCCCTCCACTTT.